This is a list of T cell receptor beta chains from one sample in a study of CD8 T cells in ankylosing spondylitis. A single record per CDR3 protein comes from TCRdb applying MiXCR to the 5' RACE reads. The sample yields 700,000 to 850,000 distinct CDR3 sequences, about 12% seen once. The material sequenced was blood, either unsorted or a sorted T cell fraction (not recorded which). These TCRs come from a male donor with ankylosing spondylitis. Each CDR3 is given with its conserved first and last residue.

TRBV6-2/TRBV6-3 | CASSPPTKRGGQPQHF
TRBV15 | CATSRDPGLKRSGELFF
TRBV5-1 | CASSLGAASTDTQYF
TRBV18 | CASSPPMGQGITSYEQYF
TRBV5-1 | CASSWGGLAGPTNEQFF
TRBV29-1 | CSVRQAETQYF
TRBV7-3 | CASSLRSGVVGELFF
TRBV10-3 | CASERGGPTDTQYF
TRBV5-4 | CASGQRDFSTDTQYF
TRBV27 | CASSPYRGYSTYEQYF
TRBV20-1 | CSAQTGGGTEAFF
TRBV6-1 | CASSDEASSYNEQFF
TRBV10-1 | CASSDPSGIYNEQFF